The next 5 T cell receptor beta chains were all read from a single sample in a study of CD8 T cells in Susac syndrome. Reverse transcription of about 0.45 to 1 ug RNA was performed with random hexamers. A single record per CDR3 protein comes from TCRdb applying MiXCR to the immunoSEQ multiplex PCR reads. Here the sample spans fewer than 200,000 distinct CDR3 sequences, 90% to 95% being singletons. Input material: CD4+ T cells from PBMCs. These receptors were obtained from a human donor in good health.

The chain employs TRBV18 and TRBJ2-7; no reliable D call. Germline V gene sequence: CDR1 KGHSH, CDR2 LQKENI. The CDR3 extends over 12 amino acids. The V and J ends lost 3 bases and 5 bases respectively, with 8 bases between them. In nucleotides, the CDR3 is TGTGCCAGCTCACCGGCCGCGGACGAGCAGTACTTC. This codes for CASSPAADEQYF. Full variable domain (missing parts from reference TRBV18 and TRBJ2-7): NAGVMQNPRHLVRRRGQEARLRCSPMKGHSHVYWYRQLPEEGLKFMVYLQKENIIDESGMPKERFSAEFPKEGPSILRIQQVVRGDSAAYFCASSPAADEQYFGPGTRLTVT.

This sequence joins TRBV7-9 and TRBJ2-3; 10 bases are shared with TRBD2. The germline V gene has CDR1 SEHNR and CDR2 FQNEAQ (reference sequence). The J segment lost 3 bases and the V segment lost 0 bases, leaving 9 bases of the junction unmatched. The CDR3 extends over 18 amino acids. The CDR3 DNA reads TGTGCCAGCAGCTTAGCCCCATGGACTAGCGGTTGGACAGATACGCAGTATTTT. Translation gives CASSLAPWTSGWTDTQYF. Full variable domain (missing parts from reference TRBV7-9 and TRBJ2-3): DTGVSQNPRHKITKRGQNVTFRCDPISEHNRLYWYRQTLGQGPEFLTYFQNEAQLEKSRLLSDRFSAERPKGSFSTLEIQRTEQGDSAMYLCASSLAPWTSGWTDTQYFGPGTRLTVL.

This chain connects TRBV20-1 to TRBJ2-2; D gene uncertain. The CDR3 length is 16 residues. Germline CDR1 reads DFQATT; CDR2 reads SNEGSKA (reference sequence). The V gene lost 5 bases and the J gene lost 1 base, with 17 bases spanning the gap. CDR3 bases: TGCAGTGCTGGGTTGACCCGCTCCTGGAACACCGGGGAGCTGTTTTTT. Amino acid sequence: CSAGLTRSWNTGELFF.

The rearrangement links TRBV10-3 to TRBJ1-2; weak D call: TRBD1 (6 bases). The CDR3 extends over 13 amino acids. V was clipped by 10 bases and J by 2 bases, with 14 bases between them. The germline CDR1 and CDR2 sequences are ENHRY and SYGVKD. CDR3 nucleotides: TGTGCCACGGCGGGCGGACAGAACTATGGCTACACCTTC. Amino acids: CATAGGQNYGYTF.

V is TRBV6-2 or TRBV6-3 and J is TRBJ1-1; 9 bases line up with TRBD1. CDR1 and CDR2 from the germline V gene are MNHEY and SVGEGT. The V and J ends lost 5 bases and 1 base, in that order; junction bases with no gene match: 5. The CDR3 covers 15 residues. As DNA, the CDR3 is TGTGCCAGCAGTGGGACAGGGAATAAGAACACTGAAGCTTTCTTT. Protein: CASSGTGNKNTEAFF.